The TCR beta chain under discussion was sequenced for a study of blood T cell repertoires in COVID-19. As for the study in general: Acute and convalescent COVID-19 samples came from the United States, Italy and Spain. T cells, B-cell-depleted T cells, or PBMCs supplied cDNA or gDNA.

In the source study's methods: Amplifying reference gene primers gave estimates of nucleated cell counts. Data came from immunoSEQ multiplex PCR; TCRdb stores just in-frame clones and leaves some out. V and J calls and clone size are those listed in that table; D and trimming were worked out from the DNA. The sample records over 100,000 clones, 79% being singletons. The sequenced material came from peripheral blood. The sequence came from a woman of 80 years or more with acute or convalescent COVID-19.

CDR3: CATSDLGGTYNSPLHF. The CDR3 DNA is TGTGCCACCAGTGATTTGGGGGGCACCTATAATTCACCCCTCCACTTT. The chain uses TRBV24-1 and TRBJ1-6; D possibly corresponds to TRBD1 (6 bases). This CDR3 contains 16 residues. V lost 0 bases and J lost 2, with 7 bases in between. The V gene's germline CDR1 is KGHDR and CDR2 SFDVKD.